This T cell receptor beta chain was sequenced for a study of identical twins. The germline V gene encodes CDR1 KGHDR and CDR2 SFDVKD. The V segment lost 4 bases and the J segment 7 bases; nucleotides outside the gene matches: 5. CDR3 size: 14 residues. General study findings and limits: It was cross-sectional statistical analysis, not following the same donors, that the conclusions relied on. The abundant beta clonotypes from cord blood had fewer insertions, and memory repertoires had none of this. Models came in too low on out-of-frame TCR alpha sharing in monozygotic twins.

TCRdb called the 5' RACE reads again in MiXCR, with one record for every CDR3 protein. The sample includes around 100,000 distinct CDR3 sequences, under 7% of them seen just once. In its sample, this clonotype was seen many times. What it recognizes is unknown. V and J are TRBV24-1 and TRBJ2-1, with TRBD2 matching 8 bases. Source material: memory T cells sorted from blood. This sequence was found in a woman in her forties or fifties in good health. The CDR3 nucleotides read TGTGCCACCAGTGACCCGGGACTAGAAAATGAGCAGTTCTTC. Its protein is CATSDPGLENEQFF.